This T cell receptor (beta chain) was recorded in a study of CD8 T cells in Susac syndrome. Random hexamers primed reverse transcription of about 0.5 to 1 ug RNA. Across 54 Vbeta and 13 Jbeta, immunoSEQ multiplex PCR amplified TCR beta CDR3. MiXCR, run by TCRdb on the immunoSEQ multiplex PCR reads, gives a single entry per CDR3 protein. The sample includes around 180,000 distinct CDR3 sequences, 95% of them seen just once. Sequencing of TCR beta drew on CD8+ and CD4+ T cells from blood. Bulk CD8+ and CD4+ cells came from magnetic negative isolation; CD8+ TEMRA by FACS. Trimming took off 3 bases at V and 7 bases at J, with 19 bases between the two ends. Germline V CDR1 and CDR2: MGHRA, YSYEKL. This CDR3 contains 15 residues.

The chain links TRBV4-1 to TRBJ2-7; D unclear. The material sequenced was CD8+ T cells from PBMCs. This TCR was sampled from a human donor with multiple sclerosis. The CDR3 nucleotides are TGCGCCAGCAGCCAGAACGTGGGCCTCATGGGGGAGCAGTACTTC. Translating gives CASSQNVGLMGEQYF.